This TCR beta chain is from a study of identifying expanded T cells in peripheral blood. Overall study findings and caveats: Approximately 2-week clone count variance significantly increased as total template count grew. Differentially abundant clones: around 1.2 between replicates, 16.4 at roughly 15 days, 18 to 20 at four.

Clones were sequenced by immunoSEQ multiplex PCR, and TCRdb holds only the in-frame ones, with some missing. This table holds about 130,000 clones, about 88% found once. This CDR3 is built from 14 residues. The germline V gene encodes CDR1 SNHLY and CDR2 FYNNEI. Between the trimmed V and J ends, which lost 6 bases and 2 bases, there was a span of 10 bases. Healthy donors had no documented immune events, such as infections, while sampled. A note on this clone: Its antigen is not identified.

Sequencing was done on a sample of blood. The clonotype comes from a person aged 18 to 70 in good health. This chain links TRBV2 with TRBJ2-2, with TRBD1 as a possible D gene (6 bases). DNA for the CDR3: TGTGCCAGCAGGGCGGACAGCAACACCGGGGAGCTGTTTTTT. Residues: CASRADSNTGELFF.